This T cell receptor (beta chain) is drawn from a study of blood T cell repertoires in COVID-19. Those enrolled, adults aged roughly 18 to 89 years, came from about 24 US areas. Participant-reported clinical history was the basis for cohort assignment. The CDR3 consists of 18 residues. Germline V CDR1 and CDR2: SGHRS, YFSETQ. Trimming took 2 bases from V and 0 from J; bases not matched to a gene: 10. Clones were read by immunoSEQ multiplex PCR, and TCRdb kept only the in-frame ones, dropping some. The table has about 260,000 clones, approximately 85% seen once. The material sequenced was PBMCs or T cells enriched from blood (not recorded which). The receptor's source is a woman aged 45-65 years who had recovered from COVID-19. The V gene is TRBV5-1, the J gene TRBJ1-2, with 10 bases matching TRBD1. The CDR3, as DNA: TGCGCCAGCAGCTTCGTCCGGGACAGGGGTCTCCCTAACTATGGCTACACCTTC. Translating it yields CASSFVRDRGLPNYGYTF.